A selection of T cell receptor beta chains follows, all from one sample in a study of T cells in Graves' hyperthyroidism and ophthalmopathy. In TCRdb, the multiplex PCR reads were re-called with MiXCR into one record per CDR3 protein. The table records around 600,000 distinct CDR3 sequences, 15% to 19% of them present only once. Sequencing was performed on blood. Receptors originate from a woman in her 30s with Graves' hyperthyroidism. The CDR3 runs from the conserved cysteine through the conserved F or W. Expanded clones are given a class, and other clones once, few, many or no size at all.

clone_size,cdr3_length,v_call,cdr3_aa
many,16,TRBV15,CATSRAGGSVAGELFF
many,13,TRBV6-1,CASIPGLGPWQYF
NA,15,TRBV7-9,CASSSTGQGREKLFF
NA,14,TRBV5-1,CASNLGGEGQPQHF
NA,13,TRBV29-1,CSVDGREGDIQYF
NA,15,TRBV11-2,CASSLGGTGTLEQFF
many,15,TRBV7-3,CASSLTSGHTGELFF
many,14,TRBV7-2,CASRYAGTSYEQYF
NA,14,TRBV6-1,CATKPGQDTGELFF
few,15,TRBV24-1,CATSTPGQGTNEQFF
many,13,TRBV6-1,CASTRYSRGGQYF
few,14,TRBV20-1,CSAREGNLNYGYTF
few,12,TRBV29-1,CSVRGSQETQYF
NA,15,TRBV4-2,CASSQWVEGDYEQYF
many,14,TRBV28,CASRMMTGPYEQYF
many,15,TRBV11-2,CASRTGWEYNSPLHF
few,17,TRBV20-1,CSARDPRVLQGFGGYTF
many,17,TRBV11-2,CASSLGRIGRGHYEQYF
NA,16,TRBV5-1,CASSLGGIGSYNEQFF
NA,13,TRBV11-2,CASSAGLAAVLYF
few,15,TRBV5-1,CASSLAEGRLSGYTF
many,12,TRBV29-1,CSVGTDPYEQYF
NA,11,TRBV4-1,CASITGQQQFF
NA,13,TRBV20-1,CSARPTSVYKQYF
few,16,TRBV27,CASAPSSPSDSYEQYF
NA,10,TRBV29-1,CSVEHNEQFF
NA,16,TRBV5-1,CASSRLGTESSYEQYF
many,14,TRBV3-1,CASSQGTSGNIQYF
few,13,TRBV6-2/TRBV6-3,CASGNSGANVLTF
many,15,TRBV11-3,CASALGSGSTDTQYF
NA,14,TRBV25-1,CASSELEGFTEAFF
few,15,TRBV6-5,CASSYRGVSTDTQYF
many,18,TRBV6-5,CASSYSGLAVWGSYEQYF
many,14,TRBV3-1,CASSQGHSNQPQHF
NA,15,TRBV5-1,CASSLRDSNTGELFF